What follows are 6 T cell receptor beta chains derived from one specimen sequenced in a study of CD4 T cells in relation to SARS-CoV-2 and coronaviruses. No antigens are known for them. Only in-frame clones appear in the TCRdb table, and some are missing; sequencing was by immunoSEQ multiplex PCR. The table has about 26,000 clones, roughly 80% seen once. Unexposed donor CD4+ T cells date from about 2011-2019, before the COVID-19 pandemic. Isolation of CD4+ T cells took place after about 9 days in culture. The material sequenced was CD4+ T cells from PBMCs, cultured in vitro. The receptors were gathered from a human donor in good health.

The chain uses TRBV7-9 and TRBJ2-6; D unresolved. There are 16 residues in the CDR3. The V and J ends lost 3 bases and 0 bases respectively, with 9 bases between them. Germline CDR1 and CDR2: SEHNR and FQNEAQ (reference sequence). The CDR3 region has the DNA TGTGCCAGCAGCTTGCCCAGGAGCTCTGGGGCCAACGTCCTGACTTTC. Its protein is CASSLPRSSGANVLTF.

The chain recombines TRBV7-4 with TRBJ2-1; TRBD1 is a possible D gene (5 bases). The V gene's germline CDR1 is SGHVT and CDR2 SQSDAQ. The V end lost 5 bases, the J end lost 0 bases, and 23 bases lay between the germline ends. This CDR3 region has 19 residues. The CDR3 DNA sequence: TGTGCCAGCAGCCCGCACAAACTACAGGCCCAAAGCTCCTACAATGAGCAGTTCTTC. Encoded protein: CASSPHKLQAQSSYNEQFF.

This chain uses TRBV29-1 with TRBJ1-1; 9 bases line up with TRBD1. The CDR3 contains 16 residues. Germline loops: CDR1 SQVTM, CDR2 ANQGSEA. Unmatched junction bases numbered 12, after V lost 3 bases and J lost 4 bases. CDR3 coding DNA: TGCAGCGTTGAGGGGCTCGAAGGACAGGGGTTCACTGAAGCTTTCTTT. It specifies CSVEGLEGQGFTEAFF.

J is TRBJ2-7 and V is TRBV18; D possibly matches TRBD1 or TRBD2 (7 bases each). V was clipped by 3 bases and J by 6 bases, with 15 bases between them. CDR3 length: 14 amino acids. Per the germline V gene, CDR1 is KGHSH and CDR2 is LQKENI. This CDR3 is CASSPSQGGLEQYF. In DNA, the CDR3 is TGTGCCAGCTCACCCAGCCAGGGGGGGCTCGAGCAGTACTTC.

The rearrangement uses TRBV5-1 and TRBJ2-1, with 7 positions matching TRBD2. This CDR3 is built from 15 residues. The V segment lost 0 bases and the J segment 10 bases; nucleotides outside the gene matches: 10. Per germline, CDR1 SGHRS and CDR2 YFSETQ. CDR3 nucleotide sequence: TGCGCCAGCAGCTTGGGTTCTAGCGGCTTCGGAGAGCAGTTCTTC. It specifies CASSLGSSGFGEQFF.

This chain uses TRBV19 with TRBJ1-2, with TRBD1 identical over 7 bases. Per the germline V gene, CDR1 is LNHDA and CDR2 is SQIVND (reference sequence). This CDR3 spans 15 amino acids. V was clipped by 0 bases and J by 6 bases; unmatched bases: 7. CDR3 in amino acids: CASSIDQLGGHGYTF. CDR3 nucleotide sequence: TGTGCCAGTAGTATAGATCAATTAGGGGGCCATGGCTACACCTTC.